This T cell receptor beta chain comes out of a study of blood T cell repertoires in COVID-19. As originally analysed: Estimates of nucleated cell counts were drawn from the amplification of reference gene primers. Sequenced by immunoSEQ multiplex PCR; TCRdb stores in-frame clones only, minus some. V, J and clone size are those of that table, while D and trimming were read from the DNA. The table has approximately 140,000 clones, approximately 83% seen once. The CDR3 is 13 residues long. With 0 bases removed from V and 4 bases from J, the gap between germline ends came to 8 bases. Germline V gives CDR1 SGDLS, CDR2 YYNGEE.

The clonotype originates from a man between 65 and 85 years old with acute or convalescent COVID-19. V is TRBV9 and J is TRBJ2-7; D unresolved. Sequenced input: peripheral blood. The CDR3: CASSVATGYEQYF. The CDR3 coding sequence is TGTGCCAGCAGCGTAGCTACCGGGTACGAGCAGTACTTC.